Below are 28 T cell receptor beta chains sequenced from a single sample in a study of blood T cell repertoires in COVID-19. Repertoires were generated with immunoSEQ multiplex PCR, while TCRdb's copy carries only in-frame clones and drops some. The sample has 200,000 to 300,000 clones, roughly nine tenths seen once. Sequenced input: peripheral blood. Source of these receptors: a man in his forties who had recovered from COVID-19.

This clone was picked up many times. The rearrangement joins TRBV27 to TRBJ1-1; 12 bases align to TRBD1. Germline V gene lookup returns CDR1 MNHEY and CDR2 SMNVEV (reference sequence). CDR3 length: 17 residues. The J segment lost 3 bases and the V segment lost 0 bases, leaving 5 bases of the junction unmatched. In DNA, the CDR3 is TGTGCCAGCAGTTTATCGGGGACAGGGGGCCACTACACTGAAGCTTTCTTT. It encodes CASSLSGTGGHYTEAFF.

Remarks on this clone: Different DNA sequences within this sample yield the same CDR3. This chain uses TRBV7-2 with TRBJ2-3, with 11 bases matching TRBD2. Germline lookup yields CDR1 SGHTA and CDR2 FQGNSA. J lost 0 bases, V lost 2 bases, and 1 base had no gene match. The CDR3 sequence is 16 residues long. CDR3 sequence reads: CASSLRLAGSTDTQYF. CDR3 nucleotides: TGTGCCAGCAGCTTACGACTAGCGGGGAGCACAGATACGCAGTATTTT.

The chain employs TRBV29-1 and TRBJ2-1; possible D gene TRBD1, 6 bases. This CDR3 has 15 residues. In germline, CDR1 is SQVTM, CDR2 ANQGSEA. Trimming cost V 4 bases and J 5 bases, with 18 bases left between them. This CDR3 reads CSVGGRLAVHNEQFF. The DNA of the CDR3 is TGCAGCGTTGGGGGGCGGCTAGCTGTCCACAATGAGCAGTTCTTC.

With respect to this clone: The junction differs from germline at one of its ends, possibly a read error. V gene TRBV30 combines with J gene TRBJ1-2; the match to TRBD1 covers 7 bases. The CDR3 length is 10 residues. The germline gives CDR1 GTSNPN, CDR2 SVGIG (reference sequence). CDR3 loop: CALTGAANIF. As DNA, the CDR3 is TGTGCCTTAACAGGGGCCGCTAATATCTTC. The complete variable domain, with remaining parts taken from reference TRBV30 and TRBJ1-2, reads SQTIHQWPATLVQPVGSPLSLECTVEGTSNPNLYWYRQAAGRGLQLLFYSVGIGQISSEVPQNLSASRPQDRQFILSSKKLLLSDSGFYLCALTGAANIFGSGTRLTVV.

This clone was seen only a few times. The chain joins TRBV10-3 to TRBJ1-4; D call uncertain. Germline V gene sequence: CDR1 ENHRY, CDR2 SYGVKD. With 5 bases removed from V and 5 bases from J, the gap between germline ends came to 9 bases. There are 13 residues in the CDR3. The CDR3: CAISRSENEKLFF. CDR3 bases: TGTGCCATCAGTCGGAGCGAAAATGAAAAACTGTTTTTT.

The rearrangement uses TRBV28 and TRBJ2-3; D call uncertain. This CDR3 contains 15 residues. Trimming shortened V by 2 bases and J by 4 bases, and 13 bases separated the two germline ends. CDR1 MDHEN and CDR2 SYDVKM come from the germline V gene. The CDR3 nucleotides are TGTGCCAGCAGTTTAATGACCAACCGGGCAGATACGCAGTATTTT. Its translation is CASSLMTNRADTQYF.

This chain connects TRBV7-6 to TRBJ2-3; 8 bases match TRBD2. Germline-derived CDR1 and CDR2 are SGHVS and FNYEAQ. The V gene end was trimmed by 2 bases and the J gene end by 3 bases; junction bases not matched to a gene: 7. This CDR3 comprises 16 residues. CDR3 nucleotides: TGTGCCAGCAGCTTAAGCGCGGGGGGCCCTACAGATACGCAGTATTTT. Its translation is CASSLSAGGPTDTQYF.

V is TRBV7-5 and J is TRBJ1-5; TRBD1, the D gene given by the table, was not confirmed from the DNA. TRBV7-5 is classified as a pseudogene. The CDR3 loop spans 14 amino acids. The CDR3 here is CARSSDSSNQPQHF. The CDR3 DNA reads as TGTGCCAGAAGCTCGGACAGTAGCAATCAGCCCCAGCATTTT.

V and J are TRBV11-2 and TRBJ2-2; a weak D match, TRBD2 (5 bases). With 10 bases removed from V and 5 bases from J, the gap between germline ends came to 20 bases. Germline assignment: CDR1 SGHAT and CDR2 FQNNGV. This CDR3 comprises 15 residues. DNA of the CDR3: TGTGCCACCCCATCAAGAGGGAGACGGACCGGGGAGCTGTTTTTT. Encoded protein: CATPSRGRRTGELFF.

This clone is a singleton in its sample. The rearrangement uses TRBV6-5 and TRBJ1-5; 8 positions agree with TRBD1. Germline V lookup: CDR1 MNHEY, CDR2 SVGAGI. The CDR3 is made up of 15 amino acids. The junction had 11 bases not matched to a gene; V was cut back by 6 bases and J by 7 bases. CDR3 DNA: TGTGCCAGCAGCCCCGATCCAGGGGGCGGCCAGCCCCAGCATTTT. This encodes CASSPDPGGGQPQHF.

The chain links TRBV5-1 to TRBJ2-1, with D uncertain. CDR1 and CDR2 from the germline V gene are SGHRS and YFSETQ. The CDR3 sequence is 15 residues long. V was shortened by 0 bases and J by 2 bases, with 9 bases between the two germline ends. The CDR3 spells CASSLALLAYNEQFF. The CDR3 nucleotides read TGCGCCAGCAGCTTGGCTCTATTGGCCTACAATGAGCAGTTCTTC. The whole variable domain, filled in from reference TRBV5-1 and TRBJ2-1, reads KAGVTQTPRYLIKTRGQQVTLSCSPISGHRSVSWYQQTPGQGLQFLFEYFSETQRNKGNFPGRFSGRQFSNSRSEMNVSTLELGDSALYLCASSLALLAYNEQFFGPGTRLTVL.

CDR3 residues: CAIMGGNSYEQYF. CDR3 coding DNA: TGTGCCATCATGGGCGGGAATTCCTACGAGCAGTACTTC. The V and J genes are TRBV10-3 and TRBJ2-7; TRBD2 is a possible D gene (6 bases). The V gene lost 7 bases and the J gene lost 1 base, with 11 bases spanning the gap. The CDR3 runs 13 residues. The V gene's germline CDR1 is ENHRY and CDR2 SYGVKD.

This chain joins TRBV3-1 (or the pseudogene TRBV3-2) and TRBJ2-2, with TRBD1 matching over 10 bases. Looked up from germline, CDR1 is LGHDT and CDR2 is YNNKEL (reference sequence). The CDR3 consists of 15 residues. V shed 4 bases, J shed 6 bases, and the junction held 5 bases outside the gene matches. CDR3: CASSLRDRGSGELFF. CDR3 in DNA: TGTGCCAGCAGCCTCCGGGACAGGGGTTCCGGGGAGCTGTTTTTT.

This clone was counted at least ten times. CDR3: CASRRGIGYEQYF. The CDR3 DNA reads as TGTGCCAGCAGACGGGGTATTGGCTACGAGCAGTACTTC. The chain recombines TRBV2 with TRBJ2-7; TRBD2 is a possible D gene (5 bases). CDR1 and CDR2 from the germline V gene are SNHLY and FYNNEI. Deletions cut 6 bases from V and 3 bases from J, with 12 bases between. CDR3 size: 13 residues.

V and J are TRBV6-2 or TRBV6-3 and TRBJ2-3; D possibly corresponds to TRBD1 (7 bases). The CDR3 extends over 16 amino acids. V lost 5 bases, J lost 6 bases, and 21 bases lay in between. The germline CDR1 and CDR2 sequences are MNHEY and SVGEGT. CDR3 amino acids: CASSTAQGSGVDTQYF. CDR3 coding DNA: TGTGCCAGCAGTACCGCACAGGGGTCGGGGGTGGATACGCAGTATTTT.

The chain combines TRBV7-9 with TRBJ2-1; 7 nucleotides match TRBD1. Germline CDR1 is SEHNR and CDR2 is FQNEAQ (reference sequence). The CDR3 consists of 13 residues. The ends lost 1 base at V and 8 bases at J; junction bases unmatched: 2. Here the CDR3 DNA reads TGTGCCAGCAGCTTAGGCGACAGGGATGAGCAGTTCTTC. This codes for CASSLGDRDEQFF.

This clone appeared a single time. The chain is built from TRBV10-3 and TRBJ1-2; a possible D gene is TRBD1 (6 bases). This CDR3 comprises 12 residues. Germline V gives CDR1 ENHRY, CDR2 SYGVKD. Trimming took off 4 bases at V and 4 bases at J, with 7 bases between the two ends. In DNA, the CDR3 is TGTGCCATCAGTGTACAGGGCTATGGCTACACCTTC. Its protein product is CAISVQGYGYTF.

The rearrangement joins TRBV6-5 to TRBJ1-2; 11 positions match TRBD1. V was clipped by 6 bases and J by 4 bases; unmatched bases: 4. This CDR3 spans 14 amino acids. Germline CDR1 MNHEY, CDR2 SVGAGI. The CDR3 protein is CASSTGTGGYGYTF. CDR3 coding DNA: TGTGCCAGCAGCACCGGGACAGGGGGCTATGGCTACACCTTC.

V gene TRBV29-1 combines with J gene TRBJ1-2, with 8 bases fitting TRBD1. J lost 6 bases, V lost 6 bases, and 15 bases had no gene match. Germline loops: CDR1 SQVTM, CDR2 ANQGSEA. The CDR3 loop spans 15 amino acids. In DNA form, the CDR3 reads TGCAGCGTCCCGAGAGGCGGACAGGGTTTTAATGGCTACACCTTC. Protein product: CSVPRGGQGFNGYTF.

The rearrangement joins TRBV9 to TRBJ2-4, with D possibly TRBD1 on 6 matching bases. The germline V gene encodes CDR1 SGDLS and CDR2 YYNGEE. This CDR3 region has 15 residues. V was shortened by 4 bases and J by 1 base, with 12 bases between the two germline ends. The CDR3 bases are TGTGCCAGCAGCTCTAATCAGGGGGCCAAAAACATTCAGTACTTC. Translating it yields CASSSNQGAKNIQYF.

V is TRBV2 and J is TRBJ2-2; D possibly corresponds to TRBD2 (6 bases). The CDR3 has 13 residues. Per the germline V gene, CDR1 is SNHLY and CDR2 is FYNNEI. The V end lost 5 bases, the J end lost 5 bases, and 9 bases lay between the germline ends. The CDR3 region has the DNA TGTGCCAGCAGTCACGGGGGAACCGGGGAGCTGTTTTTT. Encoded protein: CASSHGGTGELFF.

V is TRBV20-1 and J is TRBJ2-1; TRBD2 is a possible D gene (5 bases). CDR1 and CDR2 from the germline V gene are DFQATT and SNEGSKA (reference sequence). V was pared by 3 bases and J by 6 bases, with 15 bases between. This CDR3 has 14 amino acids. As DNA, the CDR3 is TGCAGTGCTAGTGTAGGGCTAGCACGCAATGAGCAGTTCTTC. Translating it yields CSASVGLARNEQFF.

The CDR3 region is CASILAGGPGEQYF. In nucleotides, the CDR3 is TGTGCCAGCATTCTAGCGGGAGGGCCGGGCGAGCAGTACTTC. This chain connects TRBV11-2 to TRBJ2-7, with 12 bases aligning to TRBD2. The CDR3 sequence is 14 residues long. Losses at the gene ends were 7 bases for V and 6 bases for J; bases not matched to a gene: 7. Germline V gene lookup returns CDR1 SGHAT and CDR2 FQNNGV. Using reference TRBV11-2 and TRBJ2-7 for the parts outside the CDR3, the full variable domain is EAGVAQSPRYKIIEKRQSVAFWCNPISGHATLYWYQQILGQGPKLLIQFQNNGVVDDSQLPKDRFSAERLKGVDSTLKIQPAKLEDSAVYLCASILAGGPGEQYFGPGTRLTVT.

The chain combines TRBV6-5 with TRBJ2-4, with 7 bases matching TRBD2. The length of the CDR3 is 15 residues. CDR1 and CDR2 (germline): MNHEY, SVGAGI. The ends lost 4 bases at V and 3 bases at J; junction bases unmatched: 6. CDR3 coding DNA: TGTGCCAGCAGTTCGGCGGGAGCAGGCAAAAACATTCAGTACTTC. Residues: CASSSAGAGKNIQYF.

To note about this clone: Other nucleotide sequences from this sample produce the same CDR3. The chain combines TRBV18 with TRBJ2-5; D is uncertain. Trimming cost V 4 bases and J 1 base, with 7 bases left between them. Per germline, CDR1 KGHSH and CDR2 LQKENI. The CDR3 is 13 residues long. CDR3 DNA: TGTGCCAGCTCACTTGACATCCAAGAGACCCAGTACTTC. Translating gives CASSLDIQETQYF.

The V gene is TRBV3-1 (or the pseudogene TRBV3-2), the J gene TRBJ2-2; maybe TRBD1 (6 bases). V was pared by 4 bases and J by 7 bases, with 19 bases between. The CDR3 runs 16 residues. Germline V gene data show CDR1 as LGHDT and CDR2 as YNNKEL (reference sequence). The CDR3 nucleotides are TGTGCCAGCAGCCCTACCGGGACAAACGGGGTCGGGGAGCTGTTTTTT. Translation gives CASSPTGTNGVGELFF.

The chain is built from TRBV7-9 and TRBJ2-1; 8 bases fit TRBD2. J gave up 3 bases and V 4 bases, and 11 bases lay outside the gene matches. The germline gives CDR1 SEHNR, CDR2 FQNEAQ (reference sequence). The CDR3 runs to 17 residues. The CDR3 sequence: CASSSNRGGGYYNEQFF. CDR3 in DNA: TGTGCCAGCAGCTCCAACCGGGGGGGAGGGTACTACAATGAGCAGTTCTTC.

This sequence joins TRBV14 and TRBJ2-1, with TRBD2 matching over 8 bases. Germline CDR1 reads SGHDN; CDR2 reads FVKESK. Losses at the gene ends were 8 bases for V and 9 bases for J; bases not matched to a gene: 18. CDR3 length equals 16 residues. CDR3 coding DNA: TGTGCCAGCGCTCGGAGGACGGGACTAGATACGGGTGAGCAGTTCTTC. Protein: CASARRTGLDTGEQFF.